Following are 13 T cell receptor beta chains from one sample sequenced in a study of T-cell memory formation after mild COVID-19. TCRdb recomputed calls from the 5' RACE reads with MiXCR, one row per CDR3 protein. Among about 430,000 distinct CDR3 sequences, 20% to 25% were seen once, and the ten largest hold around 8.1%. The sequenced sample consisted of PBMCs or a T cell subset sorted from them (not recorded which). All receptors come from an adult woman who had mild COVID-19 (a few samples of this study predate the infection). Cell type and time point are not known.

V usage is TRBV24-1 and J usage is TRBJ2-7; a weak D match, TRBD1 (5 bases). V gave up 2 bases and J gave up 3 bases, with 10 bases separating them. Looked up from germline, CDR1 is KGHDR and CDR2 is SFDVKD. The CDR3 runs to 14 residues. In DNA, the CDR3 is TGTGCCACCAGTGATTCAACAGGTTTCTACGAGCAGTACTTC. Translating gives CATSDSTGFYEQYF.

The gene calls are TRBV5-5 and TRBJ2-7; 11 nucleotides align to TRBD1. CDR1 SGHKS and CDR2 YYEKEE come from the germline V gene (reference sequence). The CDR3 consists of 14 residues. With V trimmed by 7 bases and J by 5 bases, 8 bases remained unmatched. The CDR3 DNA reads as TGTGCCAGCCGGACCGGGACAGGGGGAAACGAGCAGTACTTC. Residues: CASRTGTGGNEQYF.

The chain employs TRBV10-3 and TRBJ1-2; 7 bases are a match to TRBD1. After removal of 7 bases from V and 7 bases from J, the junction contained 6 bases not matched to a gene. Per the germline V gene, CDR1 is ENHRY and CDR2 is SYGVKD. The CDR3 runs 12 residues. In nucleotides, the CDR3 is TGTGCCATCAACCGACAGGGAAGTGGCTACACCTTC. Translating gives CAINRQGSGYTF.

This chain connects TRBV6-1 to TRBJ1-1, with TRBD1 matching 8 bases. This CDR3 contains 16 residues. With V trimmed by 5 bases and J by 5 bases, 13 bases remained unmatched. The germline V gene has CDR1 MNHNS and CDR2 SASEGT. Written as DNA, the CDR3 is TGTGCCAGCAGTCACCAGGGGGCGCGAGGGGAAACTGAAGCTTTCTTT. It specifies CASSHQGARGETEAFF.

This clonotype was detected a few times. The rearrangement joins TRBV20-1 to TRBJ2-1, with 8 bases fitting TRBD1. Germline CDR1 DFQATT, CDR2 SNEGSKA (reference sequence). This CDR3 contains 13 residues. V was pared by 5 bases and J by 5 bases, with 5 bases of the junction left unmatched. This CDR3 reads CSAPLDRDNEQFF. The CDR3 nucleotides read TGCAGTGCTCCCCTGGACAGGGACAATGAGCAGTTCTTC.

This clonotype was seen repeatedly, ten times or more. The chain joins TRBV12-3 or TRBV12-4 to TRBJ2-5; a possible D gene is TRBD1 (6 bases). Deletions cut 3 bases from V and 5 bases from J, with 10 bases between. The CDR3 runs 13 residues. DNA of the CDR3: TGTGCCAGCAGTTTTTCCCAGGGGGAGACCCAGTACTTC. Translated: CASSFSQGETQYF.

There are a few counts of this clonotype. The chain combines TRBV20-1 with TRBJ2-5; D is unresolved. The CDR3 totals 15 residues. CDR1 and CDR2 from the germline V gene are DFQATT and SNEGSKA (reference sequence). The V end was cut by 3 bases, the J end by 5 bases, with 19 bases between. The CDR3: CSASSFGPRRETQYF. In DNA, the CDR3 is TGCAGTGCTAGTTCGTTCGGGCCTAGACGGGAGACCCAGTACTTC.

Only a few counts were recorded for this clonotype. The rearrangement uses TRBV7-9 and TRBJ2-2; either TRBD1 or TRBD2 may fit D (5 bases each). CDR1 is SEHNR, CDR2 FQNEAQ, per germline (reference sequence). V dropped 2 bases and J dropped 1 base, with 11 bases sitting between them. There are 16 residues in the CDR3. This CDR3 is CASSLPTGLNTGELFF. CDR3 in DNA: TGTGCCAGCAGCTTACCGACGGGGCTGAACACCGGGGAGCTGTTTTTT.

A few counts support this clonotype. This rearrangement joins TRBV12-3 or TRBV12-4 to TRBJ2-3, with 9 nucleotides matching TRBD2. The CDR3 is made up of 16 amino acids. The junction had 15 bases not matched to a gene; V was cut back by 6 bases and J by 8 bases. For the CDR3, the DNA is TGTGCCAGCAGGCCAGAGATAGCGGGAGATGGATTTACGCAGTATTTT. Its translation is CASRPEIAGDGFTQYF.

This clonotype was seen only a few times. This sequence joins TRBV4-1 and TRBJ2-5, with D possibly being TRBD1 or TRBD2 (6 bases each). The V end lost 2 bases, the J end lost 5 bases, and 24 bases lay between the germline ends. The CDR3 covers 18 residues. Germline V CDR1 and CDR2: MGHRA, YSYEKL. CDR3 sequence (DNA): TGCGCCAGCAGCCAATCCCTTGCGTACGGGGGCGGTTTTGAGACCCAGTACTTC. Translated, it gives CASSQSLAYGGGFETQYF.

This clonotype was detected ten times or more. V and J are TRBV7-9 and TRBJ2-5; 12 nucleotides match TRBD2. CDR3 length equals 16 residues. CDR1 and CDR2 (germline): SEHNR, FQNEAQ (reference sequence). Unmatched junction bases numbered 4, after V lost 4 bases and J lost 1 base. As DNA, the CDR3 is TGTGCCAGCAGCTCTAGCGGGAGGGCCCCCCAAGAGACCCAGTACTTC. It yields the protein CASSSSGRAPQETQYF.

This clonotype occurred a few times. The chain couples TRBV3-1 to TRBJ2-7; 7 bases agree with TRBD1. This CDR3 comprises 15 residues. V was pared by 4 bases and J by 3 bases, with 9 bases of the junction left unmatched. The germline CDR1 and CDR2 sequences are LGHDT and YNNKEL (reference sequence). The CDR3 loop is CASSPYRGRGYEQYF. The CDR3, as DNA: TGTGCCAGCAGCCCGTACAGGGGACGGGGCTACGAGCAGTACTTC.

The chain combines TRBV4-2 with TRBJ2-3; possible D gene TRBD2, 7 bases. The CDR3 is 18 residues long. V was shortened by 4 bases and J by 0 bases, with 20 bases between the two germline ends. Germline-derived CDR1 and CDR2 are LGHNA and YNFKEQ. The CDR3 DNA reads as TGTGCCAGCAGCCGCCGAATGGGGGGGCCCTCAAGCACAGATACGCAGTATTTT. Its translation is CASSRRMGGPSSTDTQYF.